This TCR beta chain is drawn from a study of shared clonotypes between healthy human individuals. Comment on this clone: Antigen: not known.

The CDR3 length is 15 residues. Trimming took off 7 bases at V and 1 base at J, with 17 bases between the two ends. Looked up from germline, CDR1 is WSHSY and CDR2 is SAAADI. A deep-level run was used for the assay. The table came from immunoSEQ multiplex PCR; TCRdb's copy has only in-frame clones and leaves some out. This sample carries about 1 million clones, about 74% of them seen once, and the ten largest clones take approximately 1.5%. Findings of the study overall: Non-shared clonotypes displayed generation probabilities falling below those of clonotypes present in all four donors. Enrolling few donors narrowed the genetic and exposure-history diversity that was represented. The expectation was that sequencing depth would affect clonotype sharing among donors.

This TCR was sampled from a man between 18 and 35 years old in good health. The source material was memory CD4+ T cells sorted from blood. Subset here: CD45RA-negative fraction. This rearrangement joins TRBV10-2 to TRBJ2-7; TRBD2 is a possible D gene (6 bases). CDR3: CASNPTGGGSYEQYF. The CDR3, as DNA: TGCGCCAGCAACCCGACCGGGGGAGGATCCTACGAGCAGTACTTC.